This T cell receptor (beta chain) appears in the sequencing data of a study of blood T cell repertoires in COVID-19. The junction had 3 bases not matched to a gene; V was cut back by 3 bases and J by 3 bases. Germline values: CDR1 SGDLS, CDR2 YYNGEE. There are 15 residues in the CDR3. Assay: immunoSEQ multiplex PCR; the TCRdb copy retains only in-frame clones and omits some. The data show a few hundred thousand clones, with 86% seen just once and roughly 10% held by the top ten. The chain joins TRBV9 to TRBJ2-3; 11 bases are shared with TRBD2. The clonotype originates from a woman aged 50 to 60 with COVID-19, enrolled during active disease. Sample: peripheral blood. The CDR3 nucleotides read TGTGCCAGCAGCGCCACTAGCGGGGGAACAGATACGCAGTATTTT. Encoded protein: CASSATSGGTDTQYF. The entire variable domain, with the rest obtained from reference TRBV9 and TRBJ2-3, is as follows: DSGVTQTPKHLITATGQRVTLRCSPRSGDLSVYWYQQSLDQGLQFLIQYYNGEERAKGNILERFSAQQFPDLHSELNLSSLELGDSALYFCASSATSGGTDTQYFGPGTRLTVL.